The T cell receptor beta chain described here comes from a study of OX40 agonist ivuxolimab in advanced cancers. Exclusion applied to patients with autoimmune disease history or systemic immunosuppression. Assay used: immunoSEQ multiplex PCR; TCRdb lists only in-frame clones, some missing. Seen here are 55,000 to 85,000 clones, about nine tenths observed once, and the top ten hold around 0.33%. The CDR3 totals 16 residues. Germline values: CDR1 KGHSH, CDR2 LQKENI. V lost 3 bases and J lost 1; bases outside the gene matches: 7. V and J are TRBV18 and TRBJ1-1; 8 nucleotides line up with TRBD1. The TCR was taken from an adult with an advanced solid tumor such as melanoma, head and neck, liver or kidney cancer. This specimen was CD4+ or CD8+ T cells sorted from blood, taken in a trial of the OX40 agonist ivuxolimab. This CDR3 is CASSPWTGTTNTEAFF. The DNA of the CDR3 is TGTGCCAGCTCACCCTGGACAGGGACAACGAACACTGAAGCTTTCTTT.